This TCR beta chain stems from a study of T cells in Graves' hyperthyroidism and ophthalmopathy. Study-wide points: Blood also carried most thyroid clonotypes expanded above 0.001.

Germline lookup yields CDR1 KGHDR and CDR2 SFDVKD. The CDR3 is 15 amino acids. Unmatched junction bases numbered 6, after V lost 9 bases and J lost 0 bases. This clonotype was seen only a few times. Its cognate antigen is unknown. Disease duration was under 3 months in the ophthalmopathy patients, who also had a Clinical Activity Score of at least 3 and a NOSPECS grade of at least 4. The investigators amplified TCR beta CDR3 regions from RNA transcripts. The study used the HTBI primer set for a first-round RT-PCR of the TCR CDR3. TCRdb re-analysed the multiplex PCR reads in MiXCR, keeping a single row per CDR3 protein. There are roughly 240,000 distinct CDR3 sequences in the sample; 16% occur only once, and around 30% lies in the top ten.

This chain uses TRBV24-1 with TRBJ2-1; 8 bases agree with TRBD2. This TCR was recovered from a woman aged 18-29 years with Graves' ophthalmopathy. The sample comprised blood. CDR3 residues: CATVERGSSYNEQFF. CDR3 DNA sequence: TGTGCCACCGTGGAGCGGGGGAGCTCCTACAATGAGCAGTTCTTC.